This TCR beta chain derives from a study of blood T cell repertoires in COVID-19. TCRdb's table, derived via immunoSEQ multiplex PCR, lists solely in-frame clones and lacks some. The top ten hold 8.5% to 14% of the sample, which has under 85,000 clones, around 79% seen once. The J segment lost 5 bases and the V segment lost 4 bases, leaving 5 bases of the junction unmatched. Germline lookup yields CDR1 LNHDA and CDR2 SQIVND (reference sequence). The CDR3 has 13 amino acids. The chain combines TRBV19 with TRBJ2-7; 7 nucleotides agree with TRBD2. Sequencing input: peripheral blood. The source is a man in his forties or fifties with acute or convalescent COVID-19. CDR3 coding DNA: TGTGCCAGTAGTACAGGACTAGTGGACGAGCAGTACTTC. Translation: CASSTGLVDEQYF.